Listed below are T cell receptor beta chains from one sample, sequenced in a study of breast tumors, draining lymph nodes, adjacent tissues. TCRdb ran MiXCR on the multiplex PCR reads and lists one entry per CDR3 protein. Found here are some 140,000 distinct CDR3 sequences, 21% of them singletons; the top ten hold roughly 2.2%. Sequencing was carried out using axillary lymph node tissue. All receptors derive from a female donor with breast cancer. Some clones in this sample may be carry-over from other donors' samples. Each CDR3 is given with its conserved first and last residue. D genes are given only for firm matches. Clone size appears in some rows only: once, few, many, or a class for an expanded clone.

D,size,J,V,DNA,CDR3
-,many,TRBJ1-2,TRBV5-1,TGCGCCAGCAGCCTGGACACCTACTATGGCTACACCTTC,CASSLDTYYGYTF
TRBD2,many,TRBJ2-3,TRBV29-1,TGCAGCGTTGAAGATGGTCTAGCGGGAGGAGCAGATACGCAGTATTTT,CSVEDGLAGGADTQYF
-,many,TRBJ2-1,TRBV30,TGTGCCTGGAGTGGTAGCGGCAATGAGCAGTTCTTC,CAWSGSGNEQFF
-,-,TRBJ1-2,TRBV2,TGTGCCAGCAGTGAATCCGGGGGCCTCGGTGGCTACACCTTC,CASSESGGLGGYTF
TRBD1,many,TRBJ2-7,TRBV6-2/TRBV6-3,TGTGCCAGCAGTTACACTATGAGGACAGGGGAGAAGTCCTACGAGCAGTACTTC,CASSYTMRTGEKSYEQYF
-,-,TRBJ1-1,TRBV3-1,TGTGCCAGCAGCCAAGATCCCGGTATTGCAGCTTTCTTT,CASSQDPGIAAFF
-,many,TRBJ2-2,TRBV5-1,TGCGCCAGCAGCTTAGCGGGACAGAGGAACACCGGGGAGCTGTTTTTT,CASSLAGQRNTGELFF
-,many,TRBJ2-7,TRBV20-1,TGCAGTGCTAGACCTGGCTCCTACGAGCAGTACTTC,CSARPGSYEQYF
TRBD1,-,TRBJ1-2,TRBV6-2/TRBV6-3,TGTGCCAGCACAACCGGACAGGTCGCTGGCTACACCTTC,CASTTGQVAGYTF
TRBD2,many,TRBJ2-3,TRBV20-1,TGCAGTGCTATTCAAACGGGAGGGCGGGATACGCAGTATTTT,CSAIQTGGRDTQYF
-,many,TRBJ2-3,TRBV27,TGTGCCAGCAGTTGGGGGGAGGAGGGACTCACAGATACGCAGTATTTT,CASSWGEEGLTDTQYF
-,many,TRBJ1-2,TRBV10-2,TGCGCCAGCAGTGAGTCCAGGAACTATGGCTACACCTTC,CASSESRNYGYTF
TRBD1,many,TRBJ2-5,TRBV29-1,TGCAGCGTTGCTTCCGGGACAGGGAGATCCCAAGAGACCCAGTACTTC,CSVASGTGRSQETQYF
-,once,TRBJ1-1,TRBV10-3,TGTGCCACCGAAGGGGAGGGGGGAACTGAAGCTTTCTTT,CATEGEGGTEAFF
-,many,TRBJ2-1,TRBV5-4,TGTGCCACCGTACAGAGGTCTGGGAATGAGCAGTTCTTC,CATVQRSGNEQFF
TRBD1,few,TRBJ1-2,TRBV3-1,TGTGCCAGCAGCCAAGAGACAGGGGACCATGGCTACACCTTC,CASSQETGDHGYTF
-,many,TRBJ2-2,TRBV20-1,TGCAGTGCTAGAGATGGGAGCACCGGGGAGCTGTTTTTT,CSARDGSTGELFF
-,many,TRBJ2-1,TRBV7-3,TGTGCCAGCAGCTTAGAAACCCTCCAGGGGAATGAGCAGTTCTTC,CASSLETLQGNEQFF
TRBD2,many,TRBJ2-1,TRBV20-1,TGCAGTGCCCCCCCTTCGGCGGGAGGGACTGAGCAGTTCTTC,CSAPPSAGGTEQFF
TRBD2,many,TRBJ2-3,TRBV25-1,TGTGCCAGCAGTGAATTGACTAGCGGAAGCACAGATACGCAGTATTTT,CASSELTSGSTDTQYF
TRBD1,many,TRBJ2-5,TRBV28,TGTGCCAGCAGCCGGGACAGGATCGAGGAGACCCAGTACTTC,CASSRDRIEETQYF
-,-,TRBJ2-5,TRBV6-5,TGTGCCAGCAGCCGGACTATCCAAGAGACCCAGTACTTC,CASSRTIQETQYF
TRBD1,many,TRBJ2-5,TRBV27,TGTGCCAGCAGAGGGACAGGGAGAGGGACCCAGTACTTC,CASRGTGRGTQYF
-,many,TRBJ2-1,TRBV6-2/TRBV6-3,TGTGCCAGCAGTTACTCGACTTACAATGAGCAGTTCTTC,CASSYSTYNEQFF
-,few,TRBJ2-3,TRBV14,TGTGCCAGCAGCCAGGAAGGAGGGACAGATACGCAGTATTTT,CASSQEGGTDTQYF
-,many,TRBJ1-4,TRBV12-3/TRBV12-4,TGTGCCAGCAGTCCCGGGATAAATGAAAAACTGTTTTTT,CASSPGINEKLFF
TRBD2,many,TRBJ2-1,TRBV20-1,TGCAGTGTTACGACGGGACTACAACCCAATGAGCAGTTCTTC,CSVTTGLQPNEQFF
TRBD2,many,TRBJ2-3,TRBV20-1,TGCAGTGCTAGAAGTCGAGCGGGAAGGCCCACAGATACGCAGTATTTT,CSARSRAGRPTDTQYF
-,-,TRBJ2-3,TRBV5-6,TGTGCCAGCAGCAGGGCCCTTACAGATACGCAGTATTTT,CASSRALTDTQYF
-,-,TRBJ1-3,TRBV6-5,TGTGCCAGCAAGACAAACTCTGGAAACACCATATATTTT,CASKTNSGNTIYF
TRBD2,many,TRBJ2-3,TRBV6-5,TGTGCCAGCAGGGCGGGGGGGTCAGATACGCAGTATTTT,CASRAGGSDTQYF
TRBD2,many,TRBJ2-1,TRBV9,TGTGCCAGCAGCTCCCTAGCGGGAGTCGGAAATGAGCAGTTCTTC,CASSSLAGVGNEQFF
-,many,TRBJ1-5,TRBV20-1,TGCAGTGCTAGAGCGGGTTCTGATCAGCCCCAGCATTTT,CSARAGSDQPQHF
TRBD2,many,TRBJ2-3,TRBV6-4,TGTGCCAGCAGTGACTCCGCGGGAGAGGCAGATACGCAGTATTTT,CASSDSAGEADTQYF
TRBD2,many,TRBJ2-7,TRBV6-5,TGTGCCAGCAGTTCTCATAGCGGGACAACCTACGAGCAGTACTTC,CASSSHSGTTYEQYF
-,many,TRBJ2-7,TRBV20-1,TGCAGTGCTAGGATCAGGGGGGCCCGGTACGAGCAGTACTTC,CSARIRGARYEQYF
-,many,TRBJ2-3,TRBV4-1,TGCGCCAGCAGCCAAGGCAGGGCCCTTGCAGATACGCAGTATTTT,CASSQGRALADTQYF
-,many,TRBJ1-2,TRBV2,TGTGCCAGCACGCAGGCCTACGGCTATGGCTACACCTTC,CASTQAYGYGYTF
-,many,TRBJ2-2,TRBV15,TGTGCCACCAGCAGCGCCGGGACGGCCAACACCGGGGAGCTGTTTTTT,CATSSAGTANTGELFF
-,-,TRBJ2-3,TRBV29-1,TGCAGCATCCCCCTCCCCCCCAGCGCCAGCACAGATACGCAGTATTTT,CSIPLPPSASTDTQYF
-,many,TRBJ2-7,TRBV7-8,TGTGCCAGCAGCCCCGCCGGGAGTAATTGGAGCGAGCAGTACTTC,CASSPAGSNWSEQYF
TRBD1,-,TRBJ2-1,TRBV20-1,TGCAGTGCCCCCTCAACAGGGGGAGGGCAGTTCTTC,CSAPSTGGGQFF
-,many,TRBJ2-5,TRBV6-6,TGTGCCAGCAGCCGCCCCTCCTGGGGCGAGGAGACCCAGTACTTC,CASSRPSWGEETQYF
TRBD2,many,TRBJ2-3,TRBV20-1,TGCAGTGCCCCGACTAGCGGGAGGGGTACAGATACGCAGTATTTT,CSAPTSGRGTDTQYF
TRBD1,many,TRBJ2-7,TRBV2,TGTGCCAGTAATCGGGACAGGCGAACCTACGAGCAGTACTTC,CASNRDRRTYEQYF
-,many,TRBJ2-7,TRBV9,TGTGCCAGCAGCGTAGGCTCGAGGGCCGGGGAGCAGTACTTC,CASSVGSRAGEQYF
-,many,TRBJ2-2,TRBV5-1,TGCGCCAGCAGCTTGATCGGCAGGGAGGCCGGGGAGCTGTTTTTT,CASSLIGREAGELFF
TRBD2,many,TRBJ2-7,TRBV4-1,TGCGCCAGCAGCCCCCCCGGACTAGCGGAGCAGTACTTC,CASSPPGLAEQYF
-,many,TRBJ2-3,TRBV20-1,TGCAGTGCTAGAAAAGCAAGGCGGGACTTAACAGATACGCAGTATTTT,CSARKARRDLTDTQYF
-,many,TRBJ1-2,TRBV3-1,TGTGCCAGCAGTAGAGGGGGGGCGGGTAGCTATGGCTACACCTTC,CASSRGGAGSYGYTF
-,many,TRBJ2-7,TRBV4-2,TGTGCCAGCAGCCAAGATTTCGGGGGAGCGATCTACGAGCAGTACTTC,CASSQDFGGAIYEQYF
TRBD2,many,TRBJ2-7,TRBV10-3,TGTGCCATCAGTGAGGGACTAGCTGAATCCTACGAGCAGTACTTC,CAISEGLAESYEQYF